This TCR beta chain derives from a study of CD8+CD57+ T cells in acquired aplastic anemia. Overall study context: CD4+ and CD8+ cells, once sorted, gave DNA averaging roughly 3.4 ug.

CDR1 SEHNR and CDR2 FQNEAQ come from the germline V gene (reference sequence). Trimming removed 7 bases from V and 1 base from J, with 9 bases in between. The CDR3 is 13 residues long. In patients chosen for sequencing, flow cytometry had shown CD8+CD57+ cell expansion. There was no therapy given to any patient before the blood sampling took place. Comments on this clonotype: Its specificity is unknown.

Researchers used genomic DNA as the template to profile TCR beta VDJ and CDR3. TCRdb reprocessed the reads via MiXCR and lists one record per CDR3 protein. In the table there are around 80,000 distinct CDR3 sequences, roughly 70% of which are singletons. Study-level points and caveats: The number of CD8+ CDR3 sequences shared by patients and controls was twenty-nine.

Sequencing was performed on sorted CD4+, CD8+, or CD8+CD57+ T cells (not recorded which) from PBMCs. The rearrangement joins TRBV7-9 to TRBJ2-3, with D possibly TRBD2 on 5 matching bases. This clonotype was sampled from a human donor with aplastic anemia. DNA for the CDR3: TGTGCCAGCACCACTAGAGGCACAGATACGCAGTATTTT. Its protein is CASTTRGTDTQYF.